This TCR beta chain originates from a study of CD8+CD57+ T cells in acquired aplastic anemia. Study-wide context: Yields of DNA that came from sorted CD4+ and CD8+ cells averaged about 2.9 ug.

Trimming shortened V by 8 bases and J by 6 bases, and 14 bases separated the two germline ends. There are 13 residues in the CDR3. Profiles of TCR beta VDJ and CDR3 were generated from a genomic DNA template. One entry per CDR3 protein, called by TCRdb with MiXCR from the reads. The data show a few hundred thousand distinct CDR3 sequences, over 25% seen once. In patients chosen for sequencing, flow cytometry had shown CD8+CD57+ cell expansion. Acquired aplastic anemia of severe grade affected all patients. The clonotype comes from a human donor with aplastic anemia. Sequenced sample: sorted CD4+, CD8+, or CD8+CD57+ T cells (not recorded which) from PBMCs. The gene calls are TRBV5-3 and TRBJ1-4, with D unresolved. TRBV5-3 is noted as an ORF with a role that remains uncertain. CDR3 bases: TGTGCCAGCAGCCCAGTTGGGTATGAAAAACTGTTTTTT. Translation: CASSPVGYEKLFF.